Each of the 12 T cell receptor beta chains below was sequenced from the same sample in a study of T cell responses to AZD1222 COVID-19 vaccine. The method was immunoSEQ multiplex PCR; TCRdb's version includes in-frame clones alone and lacks a portion of them. Of 44,000 or so clones in the sample, nearly 85% are singletons; the top ten hold approximately 52%. Sample: peripheral blood, taken on day 0 of AZD1222 vaccination. The receptor set was obtained from an adult in good health.

V gene TRBV11-2 combines with J gene TRBJ2-1; 7 positions agree with TRBD1. The junction had 9 bases not matched to a gene; V was cut back by 6 bases and J by 1 base. The CDR3 sequence is 16 residues long. CDR1 is SGHAT, CDR2 FQNNGV, per germline. The chain's CDR3 is CASSPTGVWSYNEQFF. In DNA form, the CDR3 reads TGTGCCAGCAGTCCCACAGGGGTTTGGTCCTACAATGAGCAGTTCTTC.

Remarks on this clone: Relative to the germline gene, one junction end is altered; a read error may explain this. As DNA, the CDR3 is TGTGCTAGCAGCCCAGCCAGCACGGGGGGCCGGTCAGATACGCAGTATTTT. Residues: CASSPASTGGRSDTQYF. This sequence joins TRBV7-7 and TRBJ2-3; D is perhaps TRBD2 (7 bases). The CDR3 extends over 17 amino acids. CDR1 is SSHAT, CDR2 FNYEAQ, per germline (reference sequence).

The chain has TRBV29-1 and TRBJ1-2; 9 bases line up with TRBD1. The V gene's germline CDR1 is SQVTM and CDR2 ANQGSEA. V gave up 6 bases and J gave up 4 bases; unmatched junction bases: 9. There are 14 residues in the CDR3. As DNA, the CDR3 is TGCAGCGTAACATCACCGGGACAGGGCTATGGCTACACCTTC. Its translation is CSVTSPGQGYGYTF.

The gene calls are TRBV19 and TRBJ2-5; 16 bases match TRBD2. V dropped 5 bases and J dropped 0; count of bases not matched to a gene: 3. Germline V gives CDR1 LNHDA, CDR2 SQIVND (reference sequence). CDR3 size: 17 residues. The CDR3 spells CASSGTSGGVYQETQYF. The CDR3, as DNA: TGTGCCAGTAGTGGGACTAGCGGGGGGGTGTACCAAGAGACCCAGTACTTC.

The V call is TRBV30, the J call TRBJ2-2, with TRBD1 matching 7 bases. CDR3 length: 14 amino acids. CDR1 is GTSNPN, CDR2 SVGIG, per germline (reference sequence). The trim removed 2 bases at V and 6 bases at J, leaving 6 bases unmatched. In DNA, the CDR3 is TGTGCCTGGAGTACTATGACAGGGTCCGGGGAGCTGTTTTTT. This encodes CAWSTMTGSGELFF.

This clone was found once. The chain has TRBV11-2 and TRBJ1-4; D gene uncertain. V lost 5 bases, J lost 8 bases, and 9 bases lay in between. The CDR3 covers 12 residues. Germline CDR1 reads SGHAT; CDR2 reads FQNNGV. The DNA of the CDR3 is TGTGCCAGCAGCCGGACGGAAGAAAAACTGTTTTTT. This gives the protein CASSRTEEKLFF.

The chain is built from TRBV5-1 and TRBJ2-5, with TRBD1 as a possible D gene (6 bases). With 0 bases removed from V and 5 bases from J, the gap between germline ends came to 11 bases. Germline values: CDR1 SGHRS, CDR2 YFSETQ. CDR3 length: 14 amino acids. The CDR3: CASSLGTAAETQYF. The CDR3 bases are TGCGCCAGCAGCTTGGGGACAGCGGCGGAGACCCAGTACTTC.

The chain links TRBV30 to TRBJ2-3; 8 nucleotides align to TRBD2. The V and J ends lost 3 bases and 3 bases, in that order; junction bases with no gene match: 8. Germline V gene data show CDR1 as GTSNPN and CDR2 as SVGIG (reference sequence). This CDR3 contains 15 residues. The CDR3 reads CAWSRGGLATDTQYF. In DNA, the CDR3 is TGTGCCTGGAGCCGGGGGGGCCTTGCGACAGATACGCAGTATTTT.

The rearrangement joins TRBV5-4 to TRBJ1-3; 7 bases fit TRBD1. V lost 0 bases to trimming and J lost 4 bases; unmatched junction nucleotides: 4. The CDR3 spans 15 residues. Germline V lookup: CDR1 SGHNT, CDR2 YYREEE (reference sequence). CDR3 nucleotide sequence: TGTGCCAGCAGCTTGGCAGGGGGGACCGGAAACACCATATATTTT. It codes for CASSLAGGTGNTIYF.

The chain couples TRBV7-8 to TRBJ2-5; possibly TRBD1 for D (7 bases). The CDR3 runs to 14 residues. Germline-derived CDR1 and CDR2 are SGHVS and FQNEAQ. The ends were cut back, 7 bases at V and 4 bases at J, with 16 bases in the middle. As DNA, the CDR3 is TGTGCCAGCAACACCGCAGGGGGAGGAGAGACCCAGTACTTC. It specifies CASNTAGGGETQYF.

The CDR3 DNA reads as TGTGCCAGCTCACCGGGACAGGCAGACCTATGGGGCTACACCTTC. This translates into CASSPGQADLWGYTF. The gene calls are TRBV18 and TRBJ1-2, with 8 bases fitting TRBD1. The CDR3 runs to 15 residues. The V gene's germline CDR1 is KGHSH and CDR2 LQKENI. Unmatched junction bases numbered 11, after V lost 3 bases and J lost 8 bases.

V is TRBV11-1 and J is TRBJ1-6; a weak D match, TRBD1 (6 bases). The germline V gene encodes CDR1 SGHAT and CDR2 FQDESV (reference sequence). The CDR3 spans 13 residues. V was cut by 5 bases and J by 8 bases, with 10 bases left in between. CDR3 coding DNA: TGTGCCAGCAGCCACAGGGAATATTCACCCCTCCACTTT. It encodes CASSHREYSPLHF.